These 14 T cell receptor beta chains originate from one sample sequenced in a study of response to subunit inactivated influenza vaccine. Each CDR3 protein gets one entry after TCRdb re-called the RT-PCR reads with MiXCR. The table records 490,000 or so distinct CDR3 sequences, roughly 8.2% of them present only once. The sequenced sample was PBMCs from blood, obtained around 25 months after vaccination. These TCRs come from a man between 50 and 70 years old who received an inactivated influenza vaccine.

This clonotype was observed a single time. V usage is TRBV11-3 and J usage is TRBJ2-2; no reliable D call. CDR1 and CDR2 (germline): SGHNT, YENEEA. There are 12 residues in the CDR3. Trimming stripped 8 bases from V and 4 bases from J, with 8 bases between. In DNA, the CDR3 is TGTGCCAGCGGCGCTCGCACCGGGGAGCTGTTTTTT. It encodes CASGARTGELFF.

Concerning this clonotype: A read error may explain this, as a much larger clone is one base away. The chain links TRBV12-3 or TRBV12-4 to TRBJ2-1; weak D call: TRBD2 (6 bases). V was clipped by 6 bases and J by 6 bases, with 21 bases between them. The CDR3 spans 16 residues. CDR3 protein: CASSAPSAPSGNEQFF. CDR3 coding DNA: TGTGCCAGCAGCGCCCCTAGCGCCCCCTCGGGCAATGAGCAGTTCTTC.

This clonotype was picked up many times. The gene calls are TRBV12-3 or TRBV12-4 and TRBJ2-4, with 7 bases aligning to TRBD1. V lost 6 bases to trimming and J lost 10 bases; unmatched junction nucleotides: 9. CDR3 length equals 13 residues. CDR3 nucleotides: TGTGCCAGCAGGACTACAGGGGTTGGAATTCAGTACTTC. It specifies CASRTTGVGIQYF.

This rearrangement joins TRBV12-3 or TRBV12-4 to TRBJ1-4; no clear D gene. Trimming stripped 3 bases from V and 7 bases from J, with 12 bases between. This CDR3 has 14 residues. The CDR3 DNA sequence: TGTGCCAGCAGTTTGACTAGGATGGGTGAAAAACTGTTTTTT. Translated: CASSLTRMGEKLFF.

This clonotype was seen a handful of times. The chain couples TRBV6-1 to TRBJ2-5, with a possible D match to TRBD1 (5 bases). Germline CDR1 and CDR2: MNHNS and SASEGT. Trimming pared 6 bases from V and 5 bases from J, leaving 16 bases between. CDR3 size: 14 residues. The CDR3 reads CASSPPRERETQYF. The CDR3 nucleotides read TGTGCCAGCAGCCCCCCCAGGGAACGCGAGACCCAGTACTTC.

This clonotype turned up a few times. The V gene is TRBV20-1, the J gene TRBJ2-5; D ambiguous. CDR3 length: 14 residues. The germline CDR1 and CDR2 sequences are DFQATT and SNEGSKA (reference sequence). Trimming left V 1 base short and J 1 base short, with 10 bases between. CDR3 coding DNA: TGCAGTGCTAGAGTTTCCAGGTCCCAAGAGACCCAGTACTTC. This sequence encodes CSARVSRSQETQYF.

This clonotype has just a few counts. This sequence joins TRBV3-1 and TRBJ2-5, with 13 bases matching TRBD2. CDR3 length: 16 residues. The trim removed 3 bases at V and 9 bases at J, leaving 10 bases unmatched. Germline V gene data show CDR1 as LGHDT and CDR2 as YNNKEL (reference sequence). Here the CDR3 reads CASSQGGLAGSLAQYF. CDR3 in DNA: TGTGCCAGCAGCCAGGGGGGACTAGCGGGGAGTTTGGCCCAGTACTTC.

This clonotype was detected a few times. This chain connects TRBV6-2 or TRBV6-3 to TRBJ1-2; 9 nucleotides line up with TRBD1. CDR3 length equals 13 residues. V was pared by 4 bases and J by 7 bases, with 4 bases of the junction left unmatched. The germline V gene encodes CDR1 MNHEY and CDR2 SVGEGT. The CDR3 here is CASSFPGQGGYTF. The CDR3 DNA is TGTGCCAGCAGTTTCCCGGGACAGGGTGGCTACACCTTC.

This clonotype appeared a few times. The chain links TRBV4-1 to TRBJ1-2; 7 bases align to TRBD1. The germline V gene has CDR1 MGHRA and CDR2 YSYEKL. With V trimmed by 1 base and J by 7 bases, 6 bases remained unmatched. The CDR3 spans 14 residues. The CDR3 loop is CASSQADRSLGYTF. The CDR3 DNA follows: TGCGCCAGCAGCCAAGCGGACAGGTCCCTTGGCTACACCTTC.

This clonotype appeared a few times. The chain links TRBV10-3 to TRBJ2-1, with 9 nucleotides matching TRBD1. Germline values: CDR1 ENHRY, CDR2 SYGVKD. After removal of 6 bases from V and 8 bases from J, the junction contained 11 bases not matched to a gene. The CDR3 sequence is 15 residues long. The CDR3 here is CAIRRDRARIDEQFF. The CDR3 DNA follows: TGTGCCATCAGGAGGGACAGGGCCAGGATTGATGAGCAGTTCTTC.

This clonotype was seen a handful of times. The J gene is TRBJ1-1, the V gene TRBV15; 7 nucleotides align to TRBD1. In germline, CDR1 is LNHNV, CDR2 YYDKDF (reference sequence). CDR3 size: 15 residues. V shed 0 bases, J shed 5 bases, and the junction held 6 bases outside the gene matches. CDR3 amino acids: CATSRDVKGATEAFF. CDR3 nucleotides: TGTGCCACCAGCAGAGATGTGAAGGGGGCAACTGAAGCTTTCTTT.

The chain links TRBV10-2 to TRBJ2-5, with D uncertain. The CDR3 contains 12 residues. Trimming cost V 6 bases and J 5 bases, with 10 bases left between them. CDR1 WSHSY and CDR2 SAAADI come from the germline V gene. CDR3 residues: CASRMDSETQYF. CDR3 DNA sequence: TGCGCCAGCAGAATGGATTCGGAGACCCAGTACTTC.

The chain carries TRBV24-1 and TRBJ2-5, with D perhaps given as TRBD1 or TRBD2 (5 bases each). Trimming stripped 7 bases from V and 2 bases from J, with 25 bases between. This CDR3 is built from 18 residues. Germline assignment: CDR1 KGHDR and CDR2 SFDVKD. DNA for the CDR3: TGTGCCACCAGCGGGGCAAGTGGCTCAAGGTGGGTTCAAGAGACCCAGTACTTC. It translates to CATSGASGSRWVQETQYF.

This clonotype was counted only a few times. The chain uses TRBV11-2 and TRBJ2-5, with a tentative D call TRBD2 (6 bases). CDR1 and CDR2 (germline): SGHAT, FQNNGV. The CDR3 runs to 18 residues. The germline V and J ends were trimmed by 2 bases and 5 bases, with 24 bases remaining between them. The CDR3 DNA follows: TGTGCCAGCAGCTTAAGACCCTTGGGGGGAGGATCATTGGAGACCCAGTACTTC. Residues: CASSLRPLGGGSLETQYF.